What follows is one T cell receptor beta chain and its context. Its antigen is undetermined. The data originate from a study of identical twins. One entry per CDR3 protein results from TCRdb running MiXCR on the 5' RACE reads. Among more than 400,000 distinct CDR3 sequences listed, 15% were seen once. Study results and limitations: Insertions were fewer in abundant cord blood beta clonotypes, whereas memory repertoires showed none of this pattern.

Germline CDR1 reads DFQATT; CDR2 reads SNEGSKA (reference sequence). Trimming shortened V by 7 bases and J by 0 bases, and 13 bases separated the two germline ends. The CDR3 length is 13 residues. Another study also made use of these data, one on yellow fever vaccine responses in identical twins.

This chain links TRBV20-1 with TRBJ2-7; tentatively, D is TRBD2 (5 bases). The sequenced sample consisted of CD4+ T cells sorted from blood. The TCR was taken from a woman younger than 35 in good health. CDR3 DNA: TGCAGTGGGTCGGACTCTTCCTCCTACGAGCAGTACTTC. Its protein product is CSGSDSSSYEQYF.